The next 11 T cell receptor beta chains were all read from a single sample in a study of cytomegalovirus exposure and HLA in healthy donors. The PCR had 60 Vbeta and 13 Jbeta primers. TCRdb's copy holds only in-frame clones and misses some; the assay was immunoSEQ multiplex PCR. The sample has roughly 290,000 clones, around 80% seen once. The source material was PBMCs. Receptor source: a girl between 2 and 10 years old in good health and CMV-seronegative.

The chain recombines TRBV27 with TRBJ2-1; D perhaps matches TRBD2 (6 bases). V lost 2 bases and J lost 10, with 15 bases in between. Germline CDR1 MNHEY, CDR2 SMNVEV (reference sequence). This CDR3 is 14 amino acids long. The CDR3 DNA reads TGTGCCAGCAGTTTAAGGTCCCCGCGGGGAGAGCAGTTCTTC. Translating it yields CASSLRSPRGEQFF.

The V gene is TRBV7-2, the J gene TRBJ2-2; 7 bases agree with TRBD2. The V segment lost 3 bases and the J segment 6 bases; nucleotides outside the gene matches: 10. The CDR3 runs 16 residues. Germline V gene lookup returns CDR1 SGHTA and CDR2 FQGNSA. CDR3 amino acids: CASSLYPSGEAGELFF. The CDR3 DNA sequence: TGTGCCAGCAGCTTGTACCCAAGCGGGGAGGCCGGGGAGCTGTTTTTT.

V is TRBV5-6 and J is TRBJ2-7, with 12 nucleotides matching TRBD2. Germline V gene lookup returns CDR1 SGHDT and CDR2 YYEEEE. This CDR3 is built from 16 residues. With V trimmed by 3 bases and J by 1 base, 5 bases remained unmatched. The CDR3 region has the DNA TGTGCCAGCAGCTACGGACTAGCGGGATTTTCCTACGAGCAGTACTTC. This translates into CASSYGLAGFSYEQYF.

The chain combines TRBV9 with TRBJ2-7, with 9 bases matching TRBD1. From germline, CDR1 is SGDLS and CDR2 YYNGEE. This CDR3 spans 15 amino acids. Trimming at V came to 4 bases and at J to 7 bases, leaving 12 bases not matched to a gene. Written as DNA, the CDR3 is TGTGCCAGCAGCCAGACCGGGACAGGGCTCGGGGAGCAGTACTTC. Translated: CASSQTGTGLGEQYF.

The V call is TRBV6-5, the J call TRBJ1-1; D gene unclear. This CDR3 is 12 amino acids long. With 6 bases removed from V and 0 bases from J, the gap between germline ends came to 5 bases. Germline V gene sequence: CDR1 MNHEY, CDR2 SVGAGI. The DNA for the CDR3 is TGTGCCAGCAGGAACTTGAACACTGAAGCTTTCTTT. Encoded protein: CASRNLNTEAFF.

The CDR3 here is CASRAGAETQYF. The CDR3 DNA sequence: TGTGCCAGCAGGGCGGGGGCGGAGACCCAGTACTTC. This sequence joins TRBV27 and TRBJ2-5; D is possibly TRBD2 (7 bases). Trimming shortened V by 6 bases and J by 5 bases, and 10 bases separated the two germline ends. The CDR3 has 12 residues. Germline CDR1 is MNHEY and CDR2 is SMNVEV (reference sequence).

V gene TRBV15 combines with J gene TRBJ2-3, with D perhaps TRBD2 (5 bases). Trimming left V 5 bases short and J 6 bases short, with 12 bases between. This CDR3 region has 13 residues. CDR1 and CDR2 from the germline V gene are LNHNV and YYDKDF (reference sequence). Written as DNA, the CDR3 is TGTGCCACCAGCCTTGGACTGCAGGATACGCAGTATTTT. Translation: CATSLGLQDTQYF.

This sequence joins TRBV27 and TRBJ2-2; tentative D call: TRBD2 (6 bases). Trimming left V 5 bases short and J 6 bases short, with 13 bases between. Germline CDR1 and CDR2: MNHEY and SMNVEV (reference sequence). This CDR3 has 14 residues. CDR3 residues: CASSPKRASGELFF. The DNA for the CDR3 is TGTGCCAGCAGTCCCAAGCGGGCCTCCGGGGAGCTGTTTTTT.

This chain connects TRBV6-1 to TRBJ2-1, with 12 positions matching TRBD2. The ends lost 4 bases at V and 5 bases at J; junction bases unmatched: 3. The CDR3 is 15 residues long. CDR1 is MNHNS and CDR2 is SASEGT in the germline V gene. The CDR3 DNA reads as TGTGCCAGCAGTGGGGCTAGCGGGAGGGACAATGAGCAGTTCTTC. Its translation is CASSGASGRDNEQFF.

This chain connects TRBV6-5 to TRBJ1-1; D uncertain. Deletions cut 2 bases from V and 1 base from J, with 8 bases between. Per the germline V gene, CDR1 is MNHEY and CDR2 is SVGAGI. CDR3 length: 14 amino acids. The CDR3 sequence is CASSYRAGNTEAFF. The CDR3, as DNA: TGTGCCAGCAGTTACAGGGCGGGGAACACTGAAGCTTTCTTT.

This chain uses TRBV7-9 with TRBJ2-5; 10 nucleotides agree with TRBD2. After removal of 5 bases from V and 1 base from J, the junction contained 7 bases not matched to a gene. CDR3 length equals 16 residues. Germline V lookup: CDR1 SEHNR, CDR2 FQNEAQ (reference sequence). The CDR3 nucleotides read TGTGCCAGCAGCATCCAGCGGGGGGGTCCCCAAGAGACCCAGTACTTC. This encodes CASSIQRGGPQETQYF.